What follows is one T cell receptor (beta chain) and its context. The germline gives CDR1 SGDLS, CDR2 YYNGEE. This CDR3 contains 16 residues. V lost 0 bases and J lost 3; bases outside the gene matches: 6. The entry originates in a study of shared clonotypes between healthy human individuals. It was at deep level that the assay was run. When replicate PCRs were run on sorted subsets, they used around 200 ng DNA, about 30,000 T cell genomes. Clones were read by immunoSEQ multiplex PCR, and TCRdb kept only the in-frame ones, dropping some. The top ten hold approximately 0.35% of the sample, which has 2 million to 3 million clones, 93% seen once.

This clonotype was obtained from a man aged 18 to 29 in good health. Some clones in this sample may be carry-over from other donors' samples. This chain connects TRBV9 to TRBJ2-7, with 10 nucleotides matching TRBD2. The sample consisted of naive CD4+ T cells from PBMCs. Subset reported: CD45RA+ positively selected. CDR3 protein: CASSVGASGRYYEQYF. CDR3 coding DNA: TGTGCCAGCAGCGTAGGTGCTAGCGGGAGATACTACGAGCAGTACTTC.